The next 30 T cell receptor beta chains were all read from a single sample in a study of T cells in Graves' hyperthyroidism and ophthalmopathy. Regions amplified from RNA transcripts were the TCR beta CDR3 regions. HTBI primers were employed in a first-round RT-PCR of the TCR CDR3. In TCRdb, the multiplex PCR reads were re-called with MiXCR into one record per CDR3 protein. The profile shows approximately 560,000 distinct CDR3 sequences, just over 45% of them singletons. The sample taken for sequencing was peripheral blood or thyroid tissue (not recorded which). The receptors come from a woman between 18 and 29 years old with Graves' hyperthyroidism.

J is TRBJ2-3 and V is TRBV29-1; 9 nucleotides agree with TRBD2. J gave up 1 base and V 5 bases, and 7 bases lay outside the gene matches. The CDR3 sequence is 15 residues long. The V gene's germline CDR1 is SQVTM and CDR2 ANQGSEA. The CDR3: CSVRISGSRTDTQYF. The CDR3 DNA follows: TGCAGCGTTCGTATTAGCGGGAGCCGCACAGATACGCAGTATTTT.

This clonotype was found a few times. One end of the junction is discordant with germline, which a read error may explain. V is TRBV7-3 and J is TRBJ1-1, with a possible D match to TRBD1 (5 bases). Per the germline V gene, CDR1 is SGHTA and CDR2 is FQGTGA. This CDR3 comprises 16 residues. CDR3 sequence: CASSQGMRGRGTEAFF. Written as DNA, the CDR3 is TGCGCCAGCAGCCAAGGAATGAGGGGTAGAGGCACTGAAGCTTTCTTT.

A word on this clonotype: This could be a read error, since a much larger clone is one nucleotide away. V usage is TRBV25-1 and J usage is TRBJ2-5; a possible D gene is TRBD2 (6 bases). From germline, CDR1 is MGHDK and CDR2 SYGVNS. V was clipped by 3 bases and J by 5 bases, with 10 bases between them. The CDR3 contains 13 residues. In DNA, the CDR3 is TGTGCCAGCAGTGACGGGAGAGGGGAGACCCAGTACTTC. As protein: CASSDGRGETQYF. Together with reference TRBV25-1 and TRBJ2-5, the CDR3 gives the full variable domain: EADIYQTPRYLVIGTGKKITLECSQTMGHDKMYWYQQDPGMELHLIHYSYGVNSTEKGDLSSESTVSRIRTEHFPLTLESARPSHTSQYLCASSDGRGETQYFGPGTRLLVL.

The J gene is TRBJ1-5, the V gene TRBV2; no firm D call. V was cut by 4 bases and J by 7 bases, with 11 bases left in between. This CDR3 has 13 amino acids. In germline, CDR1 is SNHLY, CDR2 FYNNEI. The CDR3 here is CASSGTQLQPQHF. The CDR3 coding sequence is TGTGCCAGCAGTGGTACTCAGTTACAGCCCCAGCATTTT.

CDR3 protein: CASSLRYSGRGFETQYF. CDR3 DNA sequence: TGTGCCAGCAGCTTGAGATATAGCGGGAGGGGGTTCGAGACCCAGTACTTC. The J gene is TRBJ2-5, the V gene TRBV7-9; 11 bases map to TRBD2. J was trimmed by 5 bases and V by 3 bases; bases with no gene match: 11. CDR3 length: 17 amino acids. Germline CDR1 reads SEHNR; CDR2 reads FQNEAQ (reference sequence).

On this clonotype: The junction differs from germline at one of its ends, possibly a read error. The V and J genes are TRBV10-3 and TRBJ2-5; TRBD1 agrees at 9 bases. CDR1 and CDR2 from the germline V gene are ENHRY and SYGVKD. This CDR3 comprises 15 residues. The CDR3 DNA reads as TGTGCCAGCAGTTACAACCGGGACAGGGCCCTTGTACAGTACTTC. It specifies CASSYNRDRALVQYF.

This clonotype was counted a few times. The chain uses TRBV29-1 and TRBJ2-7; 7 bases match TRBD2. This CDR3 contains 13 residues. Germline V gene lookup returns CDR1 SQVTM and CDR2 ANQGSEA. Trimming cost V 4 bases and J 3 bases; bases outside gene matches: 6. CDR3 sequence: CSVVRGVSYEQYF. Here the CDR3 DNA reads TGCAGCGTTGTTCGGGGGGTAAGCTACGAGCAGTACTTC.

The V gene is TRBV25-1, the J gene TRBJ1-4; the D gene is possibly TRBD1 (6 bases). V was shortened by 4 bases and J by 0 bases, with 15 bases between the two germline ends. The CDR3 has 17 amino acids. Germline-derived CDR1 and CDR2 are MGHDK and SYGVNS. The CDR3 nucleotides are TGTGCCAGCAGTGCTCAACAGGGTTTCCCAACTAATGAAAAACTGTTTTTT. This sequence encodes CASSAQQGFPTNEKLFF. Filled out from reference TRBV25-1 and TRBJ1-4, the complete variable domain reads EADIYQTPRYLVIGTGKKITLECSQTMGHDKMYWYQQDPGMELHLIHYSYGVNSTEKGDLSSESTVSRIRTEHFPLTLESARPSHTSQYLCASSAQQGFPTNEKLFFGSGTQLSVL.

This clonotype was observed at least ten times. This chain joins TRBV15 and TRBJ1-2; TRBD1 aligns across 9 bases. The CDR3 has 15 amino acids. Germline loops: CDR1 LNHNV, CDR2 YYDKDF (reference sequence). With 3 bases clipped from V and 0 bases from J, the junction kept 2 bases outside the gene matches. This chain's CDR3 is CATSSRQGANYGYTF. In DNA, the CDR3 is TGTGCCACCAGCAGCAGACAGGGGGCTAACTATGGCTACACCTTC. Filled out from reference TRBV15 and TRBJ1-2, the complete variable domain reads DAMVIQNPRYQVTQFGKPVTLSCSQTLNHNVMYWYQQKSSQAPKLLFHYYDKDFNNEADTPDNFQSRRPNTSFCFLDIRSPGLGDTAMYLCATSSRQGANYGYTFGSGTRLTVV.

In this sample, this clonotype turned up a few times. The chain combines TRBV15 with TRBJ2-3; D remains ambiguous. The germline V gene encodes CDR1 LNHNV and CDR2 YYDKDF (reference sequence). V lost 2 bases, J lost 3 bases, and 3 bases lay in between. This CDR3 spans 12 amino acids. CDR3 bases: TGTGCCACCAGCAGACCAACAGATACGCAGTATTTT. Translation gives CATSRPTDTQYF.

The chain carries TRBV4-3 and TRBJ2-7; 10 nucleotides agree with TRBD2. The junction had 11 bases not matched to a gene; V was cut back by 0 bases and J by 9 bases. CDR3 length: 16 residues. Germline lookup yields CDR1 LGHNA and CDR2 YSLEER. For the CDR3, the DNA is TGCGCCAGCAGCCAAGATATCGGGACTAGCGTTACGAGGCAGTACTTC. Translating it yields CASSQDIGTSVTRQYF.

The CDR3 is CASREMNTEAFF. The CDR3, as DNA: TGTGCCAGCAGGGAAATGAACACTGAAGCTTTCTTT. This chain joins TRBV10-3 and TRBJ1-1, with a tentative D call TRBD1 (5 bases). V was clipped by 10 bases and J by 0 bases, with 9 bases between them. The length of the CDR3 is 12 residues. CDR1 ENHRY and CDR2 SYGVKD come from the germline V gene.

The chain combines TRBV25-1 with TRBJ1-2; TRBD1 matches 9 bases. Germline trimming cut 4 bases from V and 3 bases from J; bases unmatched to any gene: 3. The CDR3 covers 14 residues. Germline CDR1 is MGHDK and CDR2 is SYGVNS. The CDR3 nucleotides are TGTGCCAGCAGTGTACAGGGGGCTCACTATGGCTACACCTTC. It encodes CASSVQGAHYGYTF.

This chain uses TRBV29-1 with TRBJ2-7; a possible D gene is TRBD2 (6 bases). Per the germline V gene, CDR1 is SQVTM and CDR2 is ANQGSEA. The CDR3 totals 14 residues. V shed 6 bases and J shed 3 bases, with 18 bases lying between them. The CDR3 loop is CSVSAGSYGYEQYF. In nucleotides, the CDR3 is TGCAGCGTCTCGGCGGGGTCCTATGGCTACGAGCAGTACTTC.

The chain has TRBV7-8 and TRBJ1-1; D is ambiguous. The CDR3 extends over 12 amino acids. CDR1 and CDR2 (germline): SGHVS, FQNEAQ. V was clipped by 3 bases and J by 7 bases, with 9 bases between them. Written as DNA, the CDR3 is TGTGCCAGCAGCTTGCGGCAGGATGAAGCTTTCTTT. Its protein product is CASSLRQDEAFF.

V gene TRBV29-1 combines with J gene TRBJ1-5; tentatively, D is TRBD1 (5 bases). Germline assignment: CDR1 SQVTM and CDR2 ANQGSEA. V was trimmed by 7 bases and J by 6 bases, leaving 16 bases between them. CDR3 size: 13 residues. CDR3 residues: CSAGHGFGQPQHF. As DNA, the CDR3 is TGCAGCGCTGGACACGGCTTTGGTCAGCCCCAGCATTTT.

This chain links TRBV5-6 with TRBJ1-1, with a weak D call TRBD1 (6 bases). Trimming removed 7 bases at V and 0 bases at J, with 28 bases between. The CDR3 runs to 19 residues. The V gene's germline CDR1 is SGHDT and CDR2 YYEEEE. CDR3 sequence reads: CASSSLKAGVDSMNTEAFF. The CDR3 coding sequence is TGTGCCAGCTCATCACTAAAGGCAGGGGTCGATTCCATGAACACTGAAGCTTTCTTT.

This clonotype was seen a few times. V usage is TRBV7-2 and J usage is TRBJ2-5; D is unclear. The germline V and J ends were trimmed by 4 bases and 5 bases, with 8 bases remaining between them. Germline V gene sequence: CDR1 SGHTA, CDR2 FQGNSA. This CDR3 comprises 12 residues. The CDR3 region is CASSSFRETQYF. Written as DNA, the CDR3 is TGTGCCAGCAGCTCATTCAGGGAGACCCAGTACTTC.

The J gene is TRBJ1-1, the V gene TRBV29-1; the D gene is possibly TRBD1 (5 bases). CDR3 length: 12 amino acids. Between the trimmed V and J ends, which lost 8 bases and 0 bases, there was a span of 10 bases. CDR1 SQVTM and CDR2 ANQGSEA come from the germline V gene. CDR3 coding DNA: TGCAGCCTTCAGGGCGTGAACACTGAAGCTTTCTTT. Amino acid sequence: CSLQGVNTEAFF.

Regarding this clonotype: A clone one base away is much larger, so this may be a read error. This chain connects TRBV29-1 to TRBJ1-2; D is unclear. The CDR3 is 12 residues long. The germline CDR1 and CDR2 sequences are SQVTM and ANQGSEA. V was shortened by 4 bases and J by 6 bases, with 12 bases between the two germline ends. The CDR3 DNA sequence: TGCAGCGTTGTCGTGACGGGAGATGGCTACACCTTC. It translates to CSVVVTGDGYTF.

This clonotype came up many times. The chain has TRBV29-1 and TRBJ2-5; D gene ambiguous. Germline V gene lookup returns CDR1 SQVTM and CDR2 ANQGSEA. V was cut by 4 bases and J by 5 bases, with 11 bases left in between. This CDR3 is built from 12 residues. The CDR3 sequence is CSVVRAQETQYF. The DNA for the CDR3 is TGCAGCGTTGTCCGGGCTCAGGAGACCCAGTACTTC. The variable domain in full, with the rest retrieved from reference TRBV29-1 and TRBJ2-5, is SAVISQKPSRDICQRGTSLTIQCQVDSQVTMMFWYRQQPGQSLTLIATANQGSEATYESGFVIDKFPISRPNLTFSTLTVSNMSPEDSSIYLCSVVRAQETQYFGPGTRLLVL.

Worth noting for this clonotype: Lacking the conserved final phenylalanine or tryptophan, this CDR3 likely reflects a read error. This chain joins TRBV9 and TRBJ1-6; D may be TRBD1 (5 bases). The CDR3 loop spans 14 amino acids. V dropped 4 bases and J dropped 9 bases, with 14 bases sitting between them. Germline CDR1 and CDR2: SGDLS and YYNGEE. The CDR3 region has the DNA TGTGCCAGCAGCCTCACCGCGAGGGGTTCACCCCTCCACTCT. Translating gives CASSLTARGSPLHS.

This clonotype was detected once. Possible read error: a much larger clone is one base away. The chain is built from TRBV6-5 and TRBJ2-7; no clear D gene. The germline V gene has CDR1 MNHEY and CDR2 SVGAGI. The CDR3 sequence is 14 residues long. In DNA, the CDR3 is TGTGCCAGCCGTTACTCAGACAACTACTACGAGCAGTACTTC. This codes for CASRYSDNYYEQYF.

This clonotype was found many times. The CDR3 DNA reads TGTGCCAGCAGCCAGGACAGGACCCAAGAGACCCAGTACTTC. Protein product: CASSQDRTQETQYF. The chain has TRBV7-9 and TRBJ2-5, with TRBD1 matching over 7 bases. J was trimmed by 1 base and V by 5 bases; bases with no gene match: 4. Germline V gene data show CDR1 as SEHNR and CDR2 as FQNEAQ (reference sequence). CDR3 length: 14 residues.

The chain recombines TRBV24-1 with TRBJ1-2; weak D call: TRBD1 (6 bases). The CDR3 is 15 amino acids. V was trimmed by 3 bases and J by 5 bases, leaving 15 bases between them. In germline, CDR1 is KGHDR, CDR2 SFDVKD. CDR3 sequence: CATSDARTAQYGYTF. The CDR3, as DNA: TGTGCCACCAGTGATGCTAGGACAGCGCAATATGGCTACACCTTC.

Regarding this clonotype: A much larger clone differs from this one at a single base, so this may be a read error. The chain links TRBV29-1 to TRBJ2-5; D is undetermined. The CDR3 has 10 residues. The germline V and J ends were trimmed by 6 bases and 5 bases, with 7 bases remaining between them. Germline CDR1 is SQVTM and CDR2 is ANQGSEA. CDR3 protein: CSVGVETQYF. The CDR3 DNA reads as TGCAGCGTAGGAGTGGAGACCCAGTACTTC.

With respect to this clonotype: This may be a read error, as it is one base from a much larger clone. The V call is TRBV7-2, the J call TRBJ1-1; D is perhaps TRBD1 (5 bases). CDR3 length: 12 amino acids. Per germline, CDR1 SGHTA and CDR2 FQGNSA. The CDR3 nucleotides read TGTGGCAGCAGCTTAGGGGCAGGTGAAGCTTTCTTT. Its protein product is CGSSLGAGEAFF.

Here the CDR3 DNA reads TGTGCCAGCAGGCTTATGGGGGCGGGGACCCAGTACTTC. It is translated as CASRLMGAGTQYF. This chain connects TRBV7-9 to TRBJ2-5; D is possibly TRBD1 (6 bases). The V gene lost 6 bases and the J gene lost 7 bases, with 15 bases spanning the gap. This CDR3 contains 13 residues. Germline V gene data show CDR1 as SEHNR and CDR2 as FQNEAQ (reference sequence). Supplemented by reference TRBV7-9 and TRBJ2-5, the full variable domain reads DTGVSQNPRHKITKRGQNVTFRCDPISEHNRLYWYRQTLGQGPEFLTYFQNEAQLEKSRLLSDRFSAERPKGSFSTLEIQRTEQGDSAMYLCASRLMGAGTQYFGPGTRLLVL.

This clonotype was detected only a few times. J is TRBJ2-5 and V is TRBV12-3 or TRBV12-4, with D perhaps matching TRBD2 (7 bases). The CDR3 is made up of 14 amino acids. V was cut by 5 bases and J by 4 bases, with 14 bases left in between. The CDR3 is CASSPGLGGETQYF. The CDR3 DNA reads as TGTGCCAGCAGTCCCGGACTAGGGGGAGAGACCCAGTACTTC.

This clonotype has a handful of counts. It may be a read error: a sequence one base away is much more abundant. The J gene is TRBJ2-7, the V gene TRBV24-1; 10 nucleotides agree with TRBD2. This CDR3 comprises 12 residues. The V gene end was trimmed by 3 bases and the J gene end by 9 bases; junction bases not matched to a gene: 1. Germline V gene lookup returns CDR1 KGHDR and CDR2 SFDVKD. This CDR3 reads CATSDLAGVQYF. The CDR3 nucleotides read TGTGCCACCAGTGATCTAGCGGGAGTGCAGTACTTC.